Sequencing of this T cell receptor beta chain was carried out in a study of blood T cell repertoires in COVID-19. Study at large: The United States, Italy and Spain were the sources of the acute and convalescent COVID-19 samples. T cells, B-cell-depleted T cells, or PBMCs provided the cDNA or gDNA that served as material.

Authors' methods: Reference gene primer amplification yielded estimated nucleated cell counts. Assay used: immunoSEQ multiplex PCR; TCRdb lists only in-frame clones, some missing. For V, J and clone size, that table is used; D and trimming come from the DNA. The sample carries 150,000 to 200,000 clones, about four fifths recorded once. Germline V lookup: CDR1 LNHDA, CDR2 SQIVND (reference sequence). The CDR3 runs to 17 residues. V lost 0 bases and J 0 bases, leaving 12 bases between the germline ends. The chain has TRBV19 and TRBJ2-4; perhaps TRBD1 as D (5 bases). Input material: peripheral blood. The source of this sequence is a man aged 55 to 70 with acute or convalescent COVID-19. CDR3 region: CASSIEGTGLAKNIQYF. The CDR3 coding sequence is TGTGCCAGTAGTATAGAAGGTACAGGATTAGCCAAAAACATTCAGTACTTC.